One sample yielded the 20 T cell receptor beta chains listed below, sequenced in a study of post-analysis software for immune sequencing data. Notes on the study in general: TRBV segments more frequent in patients than in controls numbered roughly 5 and included TRBV5-6, TRBV5-1 and TRBV20-1.

For these receptors, no antigen is known. Carried by the TCR beta cDNA libraries were unique molecular identifiers. TCRdb itself ran the PCR reads through MiXCR, one entry per CDR3 protein. This sample has hundreds of thousands of distinct CDR3 sequences; roughly 30% occur once, and the top ten carry 0.55% to 0.65%. Input material: blood. The receptor source for this set is a girl aged 10 to 17 with multiple sclerosis.

The V gene is TRBV11-2, the J gene TRBJ2-7, with 15 bases identical to TRBD2. With the DNA end fitting TRBJ2-5 better, the J assignment may be wrong. CDR1 is SGHAT, CDR2 FQNNGV, per germline. The length of the CDR3 is 17 residues. This CDR3 reads CASSPRTSGRAEETQYF. The CDR3 bases are TGTGCCAGCAGCCCGCGGACTAGCGGGAGGGCGGAAGAGACCCAGTACTTC.

This rearrangement joins TRBV20-1 to TRBJ1-5, with D tentatively TRBD1 (5 bases). V was trimmed by 4 bases and J by 0 bases, leaving 13 bases between them. This CDR3 has 15 residues. Germline CDR1 and CDR2: DFQATT and SNEGSKA (reference sequence). CDR3 protein: CSATKGTDSNQPQHF. The DNA of the CDR3 is TGCAGTGCTACCAAAGGGACGGATAGCAATCAGCCCCAGCATTTT.

This clonotype was seen a handful of times. The rearrangement joins TRBV13 to TRBJ2-1; maybe TRBD2 (6 bases). The CDR3 has 13 residues. CDR1 and CDR2 (germline): PRHDT, FYEKMQ (reference sequence). V shed 4 bases and J shed 15 bases, with 19 bases lying between them. As DNA, the CDR3 is TGTGCCAGCAGCTCGAGCCTGGGACTTCGGGTGTTCTTC. Encoded protein: CASSSSLGLRVFF.

This clonotype has only a few counts. The chain is built from TRBV5-1 and TRBJ2-3; 13 nucleotides match TRBD2. The germline V gene encodes CDR1 SGHRS and CDR2 YFSETQ. Germline trimming cut 6 bases from V and 6 bases from J; bases unmatched to any gene: 7. The CDR3 is 15 amino acids. The CDR3 DNA reads as TGCGCCAGCACTACCGGGACTAGCGGGGAGGATACGCAGTATTTT. Translation: CASTTGTSGEDTQYF. Looking up the rest from reference TRBV5-1 and TRBJ2-3 gives the full variable domain: KAGVTQTPRYLIKTRGQQVTLSCSPISGHRSVSWYQQTPGQGLQFLFEYFSETQRNKGNFPGRFSGRQFSNSRSEMNVSTLELGDSALYLCASTTGTSGEDTQYFGPGTRLTVL.

This clonotype was seen a handful of times. This chain joins TRBV28 and TRBJ2-3; the match to TRBD1 covers 7 bases. With V trimmed by 7 bases and J by 0 bases, 4 bases remained unmatched. Germline CDR1 and CDR2: MDHEN and SYDVKM. The CDR3 runs to 14 residues. CDR3 nucleotides: TGTGCCAGCATTCCGGGACAGAGCACAGATACGCAGTATTTT. Its translation is CASIPGQSTDTQYF.

This rearrangement joins TRBV5-1 to TRBJ1-6; 8 nucleotides align to TRBD1. The CDR3 totals 16 residues. Germline CDR1 is SGHRS and CDR2 is YFSETQ. V gave up 4 bases and J gave up 9 bases; unmatched junction bases: 12. The CDR3 loop reads CASSEGQGGWVSPLHF. The CDR3 DNA reads as TGCGCCAGCAGCGAAGGACAGGGAGGTTGGGTTTCACCCCTCCACTTT.

This chain connects TRBV5-1 to TRBJ2-1; 10 nucleotides match TRBD2. The CDR3 has 20 residues. Germline V gene sequence: CDR1 SGHRS, CDR2 YFSETQ. With V trimmed by 4 bases and J by 0 bases, 16 bases remained unmatched. This CDR3 reads CASSQLGGLARLNSYNEQFF. CDR3 DNA sequence: TGCGCCAGCAGCCAACTGGGGGGACTAGCGAGACTGAACTCCTACAATGAGCAGTTCTTC.

The chain carries TRBV7-9 and TRBJ2-5; D is undetermined. With 4 bases removed from V and 2 bases from J, the gap between germline ends came to 20 bases. From germline, CDR1 is SEHNR and CDR2 FQNEAQ (reference sequence). The CDR3 covers 17 residues. CDR3: CASSSLVPIILQETQYF. CDR3 sequence (DNA): TGTGCCAGCAGCTCCCTGGTCCCCATCATCTTACAAGAGACCCAGTACTTC. Using reference TRBV7-9 and TRBJ2-5 for the parts outside the CDR3, the full variable domain is DTGVSQNPRHKITKRGQNVTFRCDPISEHNRLYWYRQTLGQGPEFLTYFQNEAQLEKSRLLSDRFSAERPKGSFSTLEIQRTEQGDSAMYLCASSSLVPIILQETQYFGPGTRLLVL.

The chain is built from TRBV20-1 and TRBJ2-1, with TRBD2 identical over 8 bases. V lost 6 bases and J lost 8; bases outside the gene matches: 12. The CDR3 consists of 14 residues. The germline V gene has CDR1 DFQATT and CDR2 SNEGSKA (reference sequence). CDR3 residues: CSANPSGSLHEQFF. CDR3 bases: TGCAGTGCCAACCCGAGCGGGAGTCTGCATGAGCAGTTCTTC.

This clonotype was seen a handful of times. The V and J genes are TRBV28 and TRBJ1-1, with 9 bases identical to TRBD1. The CDR3 is made up of 12 amino acids. Unmatched junction bases numbered 4, after V lost 5 bases and J lost 9 bases. Germline-derived CDR1 and CDR2 are MDHEN and SYDVKM. The CDR3 sequence: CASSGQGRKAFF. CDR3 coding DNA: TGTGCCAGCAGTGGACAGGGGAGGAAAGCTTTCTTT. Filled out from reference TRBV28 and TRBJ1-1, the complete variable domain reads DVKVTQSSRYLVKRTGEKVFLECVQDMDHENMFWYRQDPGLGLRLIYFSYDVKMKEKGDIPEGYSVSREKKERFSLILESASTNQTSMYLCASSGQGRKAFFGQGTRLTVV.

V and J are TRBV9 and TRBJ2-5; 12 bases match TRBD1. Germline assignment: CDR1 SGDLS and CDR2 YYNGEE. The CDR3 is 17 residues long. V shed 0 bases, J shed 4 bases, and the junction held 7 bases outside the gene matches. The CDR3 is CASSVDGTGGLLETQYF. The CDR3, as DNA: TGTGCCAGCAGCGTAGATGGGACAGGGGGCCTCCTAGAGACCCAGTACTTC. Looking up the rest from reference TRBV9 and TRBJ2-5 gives the full variable domain: DSGVTQTPKHLITATGQRVTLRCSPRSGDLSVYWYQQSLDQGLQFLIQYYNGEERAKGNILERFSAQQFPDLHSELNLSSLELGDSALYFCASSVDGTGGLLETQYFGPGTRLLVL.

Regarding this clonotype: One junction end disagrees with the germline gene, perhaps due to a read error. J is TRBJ1-1 and V is TRBV7-9; tentative D call: TRBD1 (5 bases). The CDR3 loop spans 15 amino acids. The germline V gene encodes CDR1 SEHNR and CDR2 FQNEAQ (reference sequence). DNA for the CDR3: TGTGTCAGCAGCTTAGTTCAGGGATCATACACTGAAGCTTTCTTT. Protein product: CVSSLVQGSYTEAFF.

The chain uses TRBV15 and TRBJ2-7; 7 nucleotides line up with TRBD2. TRBJ2-5 explains the end of the DNA better; the J call may be wrong. The CDR3 sequence is 17 residues long. Germline CDR1 LNHNV, CDR2 YYDKDF (reference sequence). Here the CDR3 reads CATSRGPFNAGEETQYF. The CDR3 region has the DNA TGTGCCACCAGCAGAGGCCCTTTTAATGCGGGGGAAGAGACCCAGTACTTC.

This clonotype has more than one count but fewer than ten. The rearrangement links TRBV28 to TRBJ1-2; D call uncertain. The germline V gene has CDR1 MDHEN and CDR2 SYDVKM. This CDR3 is 14 amino acids long. V was cut by 10 bases and J by 2 bases, with 17 bases left in between. The CDR3 DNA sequence: TGTGCCACCATGACCGAACTCCTCAACTATGGCTACACCTTC. It yields the protein CATMTELLNYGYTF.

There are a few counts of this clonotype. V and J are TRBV20-1 and TRBJ2-5; D gene uncertain. The CDR3 has 13 residues. Germline-derived CDR1 and CDR2 are DFQATT and SNEGSKA (reference sequence). V was clipped by 4 bases and J by 3 bases, with 12 bases between them. The CDR3 DNA follows: TGCAGTGCTAATTTCCCCCGAGAAGAGACCCAGTACTTC. Its protein is CSANFPREETQYF.

This clonotype was seen more than once but under ten times. The chain links TRBV20-1 to TRBJ2-3, with 12 bases lining up with TRBD2. Germline values: CDR1 DFQATT, CDR2 SNEGSKA (reference sequence). The CDR3 has 16 residues. V lost 3 bases to trimming and J lost 4 bases; unmatched junction nucleotides: 8. CDR3 in amino acids: CSASGRTSGDADTQYF. In nucleotides, the CDR3 is TGCAGTGCTAGTGGGCGGACTAGCGGGGATGCAGATACGCAGTATTTT.

This clonotype was seen repeatedly, ten times or more. The V call is TRBV7-9, the J call TRBJ2-7, with no clear D. The CDR3 loop spans 13 amino acids. V lost 2 bases, J lost 0 bases, and 5 bases lay in between. The germline CDR1 and CDR2 sequences are SEHNR and FQNEAQ (reference sequence). The CDR3 region has the DNA TGTGCCAGCAGCTTATCCTTCTCCTACGAGCAGTACTTC. It translates to CASSLSFSYEQYF.

This clonotype was detected many times. This chain joins TRBV20-1 and TRBJ1-1; D not resolved. V lost 3 bases to trimming and J lost 1 base, with 12 bases between them. The CDR3 is 14 residues long. The germline V gene has CDR1 DFQATT and CDR2 SNEGSKA (reference sequence). The chain's CDR3 is CSASRSRRNTEAFF. CDR3 nucleotide sequence: TGCAGTGCTAGTCGGTCCCGAAGGAACACTGAAGCTTTCTTT.

Ten or more counts support this clonotype. This sequence joins TRBV12-5 and TRBJ2-2; 7 bases fit TRBD1. Per germline, CDR1 LGHNT and CDR2 FRNRAP. Losses at the gene ends were 6 bases for V and 5 bases for J; bases not matched to a gene: 3. CDR3 length: 13 amino acids. In DNA, the CDR3 is TGTGCTAGTGGGTCGACAGGGACCGGGGAGCTGTTTTTT. It yields the protein CASGSTGTGELFF.

This chain connects TRBV20-1 to TRBJ2-1, with TRBD1 identical over 10 bases. Trimming at V came to 7 bases and at J to 3 bases, leaving 6 bases not matched to a gene. Germline V gives CDR1 DFQATT, CDR2 SNEGSKA (reference sequence). This CDR3 has 14 amino acids. The CDR3 DNA follows: TGCAGTGAATCCGGGACAGGGGACTACAATGAGCAGTTCTTC. It codes for CSESGTGDYNEQFF.